The rows below give T cell receptor beta chains drawn from one sample of a study of cytomegalovirus exposure and HLA in healthy donors. Data came from immunoSEQ multiplex PCR; TCRdb stores just in-frame clones and leaves some out. The listing records some 150,000 clones. The sample comprised PBMCs. Receptors originate from a man between 40 and 49 years old in good health and CMV-seronegative. The CDR3 runs from the conserved cysteine through the conserved F or W. Each record gives: V gene, D gene, J gene, CDR3 DNA, CDR3 protein. The D gene is left open where the match is weak.

TRBV15	NA	TRBJ1-5	TGTGCCACCAGCACCTCAGGGTCGGGCAATCAGCCCCAGCATTTT	CATSTSGSGNQPQHF
TRBV5-1	NA	TRBJ2-2	TGCGCCAGCAGCTTTCGCAGTCTGGACACCGGGGAGCTGTTTTTT	CASSFRSLDTGELFF
TRBV29-1	NA	TRBJ2-2	TGCAGCGTTGAGACAGACACCGGGGAGCTGTTTTTT	CSVETDTGELFF
TRBV7-9	NA	TRBJ2-3	TGTGCCAGCAGCCCATCCCCGGGTAGCGGCACAGATACGCAGTATTTT	CASSPSPGSGTDTQYF
TRBV11-2	TRBD2	TRBJ2-3	TGTGCCAGCAGCTTAGATTTGGGACTAGCTATCACAGATACGCAGTATTTT	CASSLDLGLAITDTQYF
TRBV29-1	NA	TRBJ2-3	TGCAGCTCCCGCGGGGCCCTAACAGATACGCAGTATTTT	CSSRGALTDTQYF
TRBV14	NA	TRBJ2-5	TGTGCCAGCAGCCCGAGGCAGGGAAAGGAGACCCAGTACTTC	CASSPRQGKETQYF
TRBV6-1	NA	TRBJ1-3	TGTGCCAGCAGTGACCCCAGGGGTTCGTCTGGAAACACCATATATTTT	CASSDPRGSSGNTIYF
TRBV7-9	NA	TRBJ2-1	TGTGCCAGCAGCTCCCCGACAGGACAACCCAGCTCCTACAATGAGCAGTTCTTC	CASSSPTGQPSSYNEQFF
TRBV5-4	TRBD2	TRBJ2-1	TGTGCCAGCAGCCTCGATGAGACTAGCGGGGGGCCGTACAATGAGCAGTTCTTC	CASSLDETSGGPYNEQFF
TRBV7-7	NA	TRBJ2-2	TGTGCCAGCAGCGATGCTAGTCGTGGCACCGGGGAGCTGTTTTTT	CASSDASRGTGELFF
TRBV11-2	NA	TRBJ2-7	TGTGCCAGCAGCTTCGGGTCTCTCTACGAGCAGTACTTC	CASSFGSLYEQYF
TRBV29-1	TRBD1	TRBJ1-4	TGCAGCGTTGTCCCGTGGACAGGGGGGGAGGAAAAACTGTTTTTT	CSVVPWTGGEEKLFF
TRBV7-2	NA	TRBJ1-1	TGTGCCAGCAGCCCTCCGGGGGGAAGGACTGAAGCTTTCTTT	CASSPPGGRTEAFF
TRBV5-1	NA	TRBJ1-2	TGCGCCAGCAGCCCGTTGGCCACTAACTATGGCTACACCTTC	CASSPLATNYGYTF
TRBV6-1	NA	TRBJ1-4	TGTGCCAGCAGCGCAACGTTAGGAGGAAATGAAAAACTGTTTTTT	CASSATLGGNEKLFF
TRBV7-3	TRBD2	TRBJ2-1	TGTGCCAGCAGCCGGACTAGCGGGGTAGGTAATGAGCAGTTCTTC	CASSRTSGVGNEQFF
TRBV7-9	NA	TRBJ1-5	TGTGCCAGCAGCCGCTCGGGGGGACCGGGTCAGCCCCAGCATTTT	CASSRSGGPGQPQHF
TRBV7-9	NA	TRBJ1-1	TGTGCCAGCAGCCCTGTATTTGGGGGGACTGAAGCTTTCTTT	CASSPVFGGTEAFF
TRBV7-2	TRBD1	TRBJ1-3	TGTGCCAGCAGCGCCGACAGGGTTGGAAACACCATATATTTT	CASSADRVGNTIYF
TRBV11-2	NA	TRBJ1-3	TGTGCCAGCAGCTTAGAGTCGGGGACTGGAAACACCATATATTTT	CASSLESGTGNTIYF
TRBV7-2	NA	TRBJ2-7	TGTGCCAGCAGCCCACAGGGAATGGGGCAGTACTTC	CASSPQGMGQYF
TRBV7-2	TRBD1	TRBJ1-5	TGTGCCAGCAGCCCGGGACAGGGGGGGAATCAGCCCCAGCATTTT	CASSPGQGGNQPQHF
TRBV7-2	NA	TRBJ1-1	TGTGCCAGCAGCTTAAGAGGCGGTGAGGAAGCTTTCTTT	CASSLRGGEEAFF
TRBV2	NA	TRBJ1-2	TGTGCCAGCAGACGAGACTATGGCTACACCTTC	CASRRDYGYTF
TRBV6-5	NA	TRBJ2-1	TGTGCCAGCAGCCCCCCTAGAGTAAACTACAATGAGCAGTTCTTC	CASSPPRVNYNEQFF